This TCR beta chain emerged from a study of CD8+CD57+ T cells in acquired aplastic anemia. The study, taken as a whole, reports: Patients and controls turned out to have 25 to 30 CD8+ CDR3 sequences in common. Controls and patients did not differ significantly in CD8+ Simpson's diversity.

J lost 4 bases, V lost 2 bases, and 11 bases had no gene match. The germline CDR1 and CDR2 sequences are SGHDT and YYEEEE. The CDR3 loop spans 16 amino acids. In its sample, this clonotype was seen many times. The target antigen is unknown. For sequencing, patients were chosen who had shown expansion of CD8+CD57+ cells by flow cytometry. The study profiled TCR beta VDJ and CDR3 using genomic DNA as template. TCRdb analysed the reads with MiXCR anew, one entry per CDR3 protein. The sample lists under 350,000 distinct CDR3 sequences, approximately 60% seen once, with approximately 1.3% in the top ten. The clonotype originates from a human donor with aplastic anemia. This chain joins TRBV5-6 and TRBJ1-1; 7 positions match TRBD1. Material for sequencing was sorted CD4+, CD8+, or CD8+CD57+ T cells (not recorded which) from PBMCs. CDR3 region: CASSFRDSQAGTEAFF. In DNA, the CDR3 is TGTGCCAGCAGCTTTAGGGACAGCCAAGCGGGCACTGAAGCTTTCTTT.